One sample yielded the 12 T cell receptor beta chains listed below, sequenced in a study of post-analysis software for immune sequencing data. Findings and caveats of the study: In patients, TRBV5-6, TRBV5-1 and TRBV20-1 belonged to 4 or 5 TRBV segments found more frequently than in controls.

Prepared libraries of TCR beta cDNA carried unique molecular identifiers. TCRdb reprocessed the PCR reads via MiXCR and lists one record per CDR3 protein. The sample carries roughly 670,000 distinct CDR3 sequences, 55% to 60% recorded once. No antigen has been assigned to these receptors. Sequencing was done on a sample of blood. The source of these receptors is a girl aged 2-9 years with multiple sclerosis.

The chain combines TRBV4-1 with TRBJ2-7, with TRBD1 matching over 9 bases. The V and J ends lost 3 bases and 3 bases, in that order; junction bases with no gene match: 6. This CDR3 is 15 amino acids long. Germline CDR1 and CDR2: MGHRA and YSYEKL. CDR3 DNA sequence: TGCGCCAGCAGCCAGGATGGACAGGGGCACTACGAGCAGTACTTC. Translating gives CASSQDGQGHYEQYF.

The genes are TRBV12-3 or TRBV12-4 and TRBJ2-3, with 8 positions matching TRBD2. The J segment lost 0 bases and the V segment lost 7 bases, leaving 15 bases of the junction unmatched. The CDR3 spans 18 residues. CDR3 sequence reads: CASTGAAGGPPSTDTQYF. DNA for the CDR3: TGTGCCAGCACTGGAGCGGCGGGAGGCCCCCCTAGCACAGATACGCAGTATTTT.

The chain has TRBV7-9 and TRBJ1-1, with D perhaps TRBD1 (5 bases). This CDR3 spans 12 amino acids. V lost 5 bases and J lost 10, with 14 bases in between. Germline CDR1 is SEHNR and CDR2 is FQNEAQ (reference sequence). In DNA form, the CDR3 reads TGTGCCAGCAGCGGGGAGGCAGGGAGAGCTTTCTTT. Translated: CASSGEAGRAFF. Complete variable domain (other parts from reference TRBV7-9 and TRBJ1-1): DTGVSQNPRHKITKRGQNVTFRCDPISEHNRLYWYRQTLGQGPEFLTYFQNEAQLEKSRLLSDRFSAERPKGSFSTLEIQRTEQGDSAMYLCASSGEAGRAFFGQGTRLTVV.

This clonotype appeared a few times. The V gene is TRBV20-1, the J gene TRBJ2-1; 9 bases fit TRBD2. The V segment lost 2 bases and the J segment 0 bases; nucleotides outside the gene matches: 5. The CDR3 totals 16 residues. CDR1 and CDR2 (germline): DFQATT, SNEGSKA (reference sequence). CDR3 coding DNA: TGCAGTGCTAGAACTAGCGGGCTGAGCTCCTACAATGAGCAGTTCTTC. Its translation: CSARTSGLSSYNEQFF.

This clonotype has just one count. V usage is TRBV11-2 and J usage is TRBJ1-5; TRBD1 matches at 8 bases. CDR3 size: 14 residues. From germline, CDR1 is SGHAT and CDR2 FQNNGV. V gave up 5 bases and J gave up 7 bases; unmatched junction bases: 7. CDR3 coding DNA: TGTGCCAGCAGCCCGGACAGGGCGTACCAGCCCCAGCATTTT. This encodes CASSPDRAYQPQHF.

In this sample, this clonotype turned up a few times. The chain uses TRBV29-1 and TRBJ2-1, with a weak D call TRBD1 (5 bases). Germline CDR1 and CDR2: SQVTM and ANQGSEA. The V end lost 7 bases, the J end lost 2 bases, and 15 bases lay between the germline ends. This CDR3 spans 14 amino acids. The CDR3 DNA reads TGCAGCGCCGAGCCTAGGGGAACCTACAATGAGCAGTTCTTC. Translation gives CSAEPRGTYNEQFF.

The rearrangement links TRBV5-5 to TRBJ1-1; D is ambiguous. The CDR3 has 14 residues. V dropped 4 bases and J dropped 3 bases, with 13 bases sitting between them. CDR1 is SGHKS, CDR2 YYEKEE, per germline (reference sequence). The CDR3 DNA follows: TGTGCCAGCAGCGGCAGCGGTGAGGACACTGAAGCTTTCTTT. Encoded protein: CASSGSGEDTEAFF.

The rearrangement links TRBV27 to TRBJ1-1; tentative D call: TRBD1 (5 bases). Trimming shortened V by 4 bases and J by 4 bases, and 22 bases separated the two germline ends. The CDR3 length is 17 residues. The V gene's germline CDR1 is MNHEY and CDR2 SMNVEV (reference sequence). The CDR3 DNA reads TGTGCCAGCAGTTCCCTCTATGAGACAGAGTTAGGCACTGAAGCTTTCTTT. Translating gives CASSSLYETELGTEAFF.

This clonotype was observed once. The rearrangement uses TRBV7-6 and TRBJ2-1; tentative D call: TRBD2 (5 bases). Germline V gives CDR1 SGHVS, CDR2 FNYEAQ. The CDR3 is made up of 13 amino acids. Trimming shortened V by 3 bases and J by 10 bases, and 13 bases separated the two germline ends. Here the CDR3 DNA reads TGTGCCAGCAGCTTGTCCCTAGCCGACGAGCAGTTCTTC. This sequence encodes CASSLSLADEQFF.

This chain uses TRBV7-9 with TRBJ1-1; D is perhaps TRBD1 (5 bases). Germline V CDR1 and CDR2: SEHNR, FQNEAQ (reference sequence). Deletions cut 8 bases from V and 3 bases from J, with 16 bases between. This CDR3 comprises 14 residues. The CDR3 region has the DNA TGTGCCAGCGTCGACGACGGGGGTGACACTGAAGCTTTCTTT. It is translated as CASVDDGGDTEAFF.

The chain is built from TRBV29-1 and TRBJ2-4; no clear D. The germline gives CDR1 SQVTM, CDR2 ANQGSEA. Trimming cost V 3 bases and J 2 bases, with 8 bases left between them. This CDR3 is 13 amino acids long. CDR3 DNA sequence: TGCAGCGTTGAGATCAGGACCAAAAACATTCAGTACTTC. This encodes CSVEIRTKNIQYF.

This clonotype appeared once. The chain carries TRBV6-5 and TRBJ1-1, with no clear D. The length of the CDR3 is 13 residues. Germline assignment: CDR1 MNHEY and CDR2 SVGAGI. V was cut by 6 bases and J by 6 bases, with 14 bases left in between. The DNA for the CDR3 is TGTGCCAGCAGCCCCACAAGCGTCGCTGAAGCTTTCTTT. Its translation: CASSPTSVAEAFF.